The sequence of this TCR beta chain was determined in a study of cytomegalovirus exposure and HLA in healthy donors. V shed 3 bases, J shed 2 bases, and the junction held 4 bases outside the gene matches. The CDR3 length is 16 residues. CDR1 and CDR2 (germline): MGHRA, YSYEKL. This clone was seen a single time. The target antigen is unknown. The PCR used 60 Vbeta and 13 Jbeta primers. The repertoire was sequenced with immunoSEQ multiplex PCR; TCRdb's copy has only in-frame clones and lacks some. This sample has 120,000 to 150,000 clones; over 75% occur once, and the top ten carry roughly 8.8%. Study results and caveats: Researchers catalogued 150 or so TCR beta chains as cytomegalovirus-associated. As was reported, the HLA-A and HLA-B alleles of most subjects were accurately predicted from TCR beta sequences. Equally common other TCR beta chains were less clonally expanded than HLA-associated ones, a later analysis found.

V and J are TRBV4-1 and TRBJ1-5, with 10 nucleotides matching TRBD1. The source is a woman aged 45-65 years in good health and CMV-seropositive. Sequenced material: PBMCs. CDR3 region: CASSQGQGMGNQPQHF. CDR3 nucleotide sequence: TGCGCCAGCAGCCAGGGACAGGGGATGGGCAATCAGCCCCAGCATTTT.